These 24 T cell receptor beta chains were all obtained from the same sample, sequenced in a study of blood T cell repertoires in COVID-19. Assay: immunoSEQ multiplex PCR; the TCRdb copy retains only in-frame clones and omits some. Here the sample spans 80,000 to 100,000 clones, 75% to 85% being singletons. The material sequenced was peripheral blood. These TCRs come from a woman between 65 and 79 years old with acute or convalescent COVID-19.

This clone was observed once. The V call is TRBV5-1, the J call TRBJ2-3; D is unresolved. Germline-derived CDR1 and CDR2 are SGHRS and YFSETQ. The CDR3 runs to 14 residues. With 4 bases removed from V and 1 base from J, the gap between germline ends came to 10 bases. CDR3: CASSLYSGTDTQYF. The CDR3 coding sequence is TGCGCCAGCAGCCTATATTCTGGCACAGATACGCAGTATTTT.

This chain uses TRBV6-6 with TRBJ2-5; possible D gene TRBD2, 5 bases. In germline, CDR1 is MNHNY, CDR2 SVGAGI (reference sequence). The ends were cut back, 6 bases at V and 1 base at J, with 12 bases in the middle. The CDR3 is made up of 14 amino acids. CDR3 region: CASRAHGVQETQYF. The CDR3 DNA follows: TGTGCCAGCAGGGCCCACGGGGTCCAAGAGACCCAGTACTTC.

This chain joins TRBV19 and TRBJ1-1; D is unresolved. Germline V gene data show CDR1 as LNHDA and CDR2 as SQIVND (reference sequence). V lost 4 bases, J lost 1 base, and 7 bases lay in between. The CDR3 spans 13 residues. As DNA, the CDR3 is TGTGCCAGTAGTAGGTGGAGGAACACTGAAGCTTTCTTT. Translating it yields CASSRWRNTEAFF.

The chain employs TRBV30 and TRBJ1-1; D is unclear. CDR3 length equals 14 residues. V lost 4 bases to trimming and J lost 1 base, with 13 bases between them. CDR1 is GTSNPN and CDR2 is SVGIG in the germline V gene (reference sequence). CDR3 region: CAWTPLTGNTEAFF. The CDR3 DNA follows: TGTGCCTGGACCCCACTGACGGGGAACACTGAAGCTTTCTTT.

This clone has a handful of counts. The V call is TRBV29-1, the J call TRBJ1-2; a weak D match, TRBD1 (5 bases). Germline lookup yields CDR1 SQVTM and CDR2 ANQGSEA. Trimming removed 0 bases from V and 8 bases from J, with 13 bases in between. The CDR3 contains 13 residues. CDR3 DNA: TGCAGCGTTGAAGAGGTGGGGCTAGGGGGCTACACCTTC. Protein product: CSVEEVGLGGYTF.

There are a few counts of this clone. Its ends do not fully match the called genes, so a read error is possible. CDR3 in amino acids: CASSVDRAPYEQYF. The CDR3 coding sequence is TGTGCCAGCAGTGTAGACAGGGCCCCCTACGAGCAGTACTTC. This sequence joins TRBV9 and TRBJ2-7, with 7 bases aligning to TRBD1. The CDR3 contains 14 residues. Germline CDR1 and CDR2: SGDLS and YYNGEE.

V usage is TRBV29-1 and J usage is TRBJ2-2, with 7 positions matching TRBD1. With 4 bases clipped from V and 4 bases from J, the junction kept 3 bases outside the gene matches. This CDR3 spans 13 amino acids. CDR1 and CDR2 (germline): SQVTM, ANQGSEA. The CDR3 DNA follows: TGCAGCGTTGGGGGGACAGTCACCGGGGAGCTGTTTTTT. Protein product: CSVGGTVTGELFF.

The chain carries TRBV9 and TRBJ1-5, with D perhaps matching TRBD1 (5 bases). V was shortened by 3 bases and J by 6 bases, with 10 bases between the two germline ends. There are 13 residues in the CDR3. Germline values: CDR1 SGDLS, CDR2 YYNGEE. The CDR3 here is CASSESGAQPQHF. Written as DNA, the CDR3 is TGTGCCAGCAGCGAAAGCGGGGCTCAGCCCCAGCATTTT. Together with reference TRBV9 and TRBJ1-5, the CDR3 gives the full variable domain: DSGVTQTPKHLITATGQRVTLRCSPRSGDLSVYWYQQSLDQGLQFLIQYYNGEERAKGNILERFSAQQFPDLHSELNLSSLELGDSALYFCASSESGAQPQHFGDGTRLSIL.

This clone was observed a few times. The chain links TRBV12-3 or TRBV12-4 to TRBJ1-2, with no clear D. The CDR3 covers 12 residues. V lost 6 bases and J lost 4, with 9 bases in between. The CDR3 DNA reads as TGTGCCAGCAGCGTAAGTAGCTATGGCTACACCTTC. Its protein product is CASSVSSYGYTF.

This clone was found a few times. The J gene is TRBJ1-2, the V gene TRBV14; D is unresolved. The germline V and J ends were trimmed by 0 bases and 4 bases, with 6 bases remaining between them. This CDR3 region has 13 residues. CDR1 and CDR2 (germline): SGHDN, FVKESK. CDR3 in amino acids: CASSQDPGYGYTF. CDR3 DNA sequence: TGTGCCAGCAGCCAAGACCCCGGCTATGGCTACACCTTC.

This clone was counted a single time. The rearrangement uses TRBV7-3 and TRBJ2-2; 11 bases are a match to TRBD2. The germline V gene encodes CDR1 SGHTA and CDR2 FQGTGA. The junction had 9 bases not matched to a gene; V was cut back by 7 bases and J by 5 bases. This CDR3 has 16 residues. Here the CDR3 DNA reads TGTGCCAGCACGACCAGACTAGCGGGGATAACCGGGGAGCTGTTTTTT. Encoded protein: CASTTRLAGITGELFF.

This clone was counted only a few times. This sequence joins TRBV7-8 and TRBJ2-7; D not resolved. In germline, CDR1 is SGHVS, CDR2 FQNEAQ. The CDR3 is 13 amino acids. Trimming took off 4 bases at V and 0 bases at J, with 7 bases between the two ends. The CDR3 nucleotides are TGTGCCAGCAGCTCCTACTCCTCCTACGAGCAGTACTTC. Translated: CASSSYSSYEQYF.

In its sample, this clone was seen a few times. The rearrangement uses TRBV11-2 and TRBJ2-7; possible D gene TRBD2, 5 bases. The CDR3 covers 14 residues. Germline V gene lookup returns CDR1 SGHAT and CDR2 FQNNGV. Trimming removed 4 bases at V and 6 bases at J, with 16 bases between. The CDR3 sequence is CASSSSSIAAEQYF. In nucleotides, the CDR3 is TGTGCCAGCAGCTCTAGCTCCATAGCAGCCGAGCAGTACTTC. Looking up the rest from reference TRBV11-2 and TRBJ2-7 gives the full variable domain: EAGVAQSPRYKIIEKRQSVAFWCNPISGHATLYWYQQILGQGPKLLIQFQNNGVVDDSQLPKDRFSAERLKGVDSTLKIQPAKLEDSAVYLCASSSSSIAAEQYFGPGTRLTVT.

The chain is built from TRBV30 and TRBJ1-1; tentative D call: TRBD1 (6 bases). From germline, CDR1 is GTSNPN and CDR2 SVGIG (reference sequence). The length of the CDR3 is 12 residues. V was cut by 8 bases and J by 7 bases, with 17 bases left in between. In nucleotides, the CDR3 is TGTGCCCGGGATCAGGGGTCGGGTGAAGCTTTCTTT. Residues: CARDQGSGEAFF.

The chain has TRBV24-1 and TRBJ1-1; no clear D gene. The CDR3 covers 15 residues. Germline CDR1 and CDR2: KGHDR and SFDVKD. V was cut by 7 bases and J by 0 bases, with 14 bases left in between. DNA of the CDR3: TGTGCCACCAGAGGGAGAGGAGCCCTGAACACTGAAGCTTTCTTT. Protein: CATRGRGALNTEAFF.

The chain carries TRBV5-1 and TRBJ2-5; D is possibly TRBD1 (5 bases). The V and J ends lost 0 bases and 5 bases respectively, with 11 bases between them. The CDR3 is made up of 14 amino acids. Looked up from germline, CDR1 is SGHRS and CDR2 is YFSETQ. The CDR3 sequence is CASSLAMGPETQYF. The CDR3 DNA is TGCGCCAGCAGCTTGGCCATGGGGCCGGAGACCCAGTACTTC. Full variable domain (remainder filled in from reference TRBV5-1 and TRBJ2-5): KAGVTQTPRYLIKTRGQQVTLSCSPISGHRSVSWYQQTPGQGLQFLFEYFSETQRNKGNFPGRFSGRQFSNSRSEMNVSTLELGDSALYLCASSLAMGPETQYFGPGTRLLVL.

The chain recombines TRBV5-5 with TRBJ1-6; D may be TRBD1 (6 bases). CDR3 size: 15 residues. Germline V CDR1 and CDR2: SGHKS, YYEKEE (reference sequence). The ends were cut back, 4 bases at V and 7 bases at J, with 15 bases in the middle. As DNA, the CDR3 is TGTGCCAGCAGCCCCGACAGGCTCAAAAATTCACCCCTCCACTTT. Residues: CASSPDRLKNSPLHF. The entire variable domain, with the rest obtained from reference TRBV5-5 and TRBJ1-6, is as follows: DAGVTQSPTHLIKTRGQQVTLRCSPISGHKSVSWYQQVLGQGPQFIFQYYEKEERGRGNFPDRFSARQFPNYSSELNVNALLLGDSALYLCASSPDRLKNSPLHFGNGTRLTVT.

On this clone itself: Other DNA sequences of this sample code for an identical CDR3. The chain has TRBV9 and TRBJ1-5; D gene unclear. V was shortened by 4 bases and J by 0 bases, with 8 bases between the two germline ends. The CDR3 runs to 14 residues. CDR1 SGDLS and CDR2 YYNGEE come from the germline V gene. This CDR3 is CASSPDNSNQPQHF. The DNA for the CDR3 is TGTGCCAGCAGCCCAGATAATAGCAATCAGCCCCAGCATTTT.

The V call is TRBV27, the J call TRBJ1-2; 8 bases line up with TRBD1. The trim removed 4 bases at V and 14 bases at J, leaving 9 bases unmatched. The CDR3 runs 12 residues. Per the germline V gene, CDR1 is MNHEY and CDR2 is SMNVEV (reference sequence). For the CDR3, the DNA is TGTGCCAGCAGTTCGGGGACAGGTCAAACGACCTTC. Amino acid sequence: CASSSGTGQTTF.

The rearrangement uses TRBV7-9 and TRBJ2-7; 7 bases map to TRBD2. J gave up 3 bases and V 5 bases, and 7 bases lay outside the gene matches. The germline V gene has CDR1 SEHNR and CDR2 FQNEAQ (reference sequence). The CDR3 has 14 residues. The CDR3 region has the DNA TGTGCCAGCAGCCCCGGGACTAACAACTACGAGCAGTACTTC. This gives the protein CASSPGTNNYEQYF.

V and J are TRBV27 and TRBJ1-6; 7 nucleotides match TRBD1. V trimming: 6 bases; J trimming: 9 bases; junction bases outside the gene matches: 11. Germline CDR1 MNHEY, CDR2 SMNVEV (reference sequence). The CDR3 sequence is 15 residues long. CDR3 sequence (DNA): TGTGCCAGCAGACCCCAGGAGGGGGCCTTTTCACCCCTCCACTTT. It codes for CASRPQEGAFSPLHF.

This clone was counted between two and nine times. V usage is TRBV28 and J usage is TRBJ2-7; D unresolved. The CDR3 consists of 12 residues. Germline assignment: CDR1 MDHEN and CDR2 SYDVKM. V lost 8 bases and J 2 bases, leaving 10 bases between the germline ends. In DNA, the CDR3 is TGTGCCAGCTGCCAGTACCCCTACGAGCAGTACTTC. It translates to CASCQYPYEQYF.

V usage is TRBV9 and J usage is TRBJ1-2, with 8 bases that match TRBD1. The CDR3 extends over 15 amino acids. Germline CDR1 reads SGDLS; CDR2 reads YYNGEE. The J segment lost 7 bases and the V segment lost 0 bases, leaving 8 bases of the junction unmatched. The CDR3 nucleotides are TGTGCCAGCAGCGTAGCAGGCGCAGGGGGCCTTGGCTACACCTTC. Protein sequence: CASSVAGAGGLGYTF.

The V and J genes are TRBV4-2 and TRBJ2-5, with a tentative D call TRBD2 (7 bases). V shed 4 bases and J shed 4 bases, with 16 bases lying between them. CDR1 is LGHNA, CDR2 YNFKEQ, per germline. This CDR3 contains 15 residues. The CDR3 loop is CASSPYLGGVETQYF. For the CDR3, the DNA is TGTGCCAGCAGCCCTTATCTAGGGGGGGTAGAGACCCAGTACTTC.